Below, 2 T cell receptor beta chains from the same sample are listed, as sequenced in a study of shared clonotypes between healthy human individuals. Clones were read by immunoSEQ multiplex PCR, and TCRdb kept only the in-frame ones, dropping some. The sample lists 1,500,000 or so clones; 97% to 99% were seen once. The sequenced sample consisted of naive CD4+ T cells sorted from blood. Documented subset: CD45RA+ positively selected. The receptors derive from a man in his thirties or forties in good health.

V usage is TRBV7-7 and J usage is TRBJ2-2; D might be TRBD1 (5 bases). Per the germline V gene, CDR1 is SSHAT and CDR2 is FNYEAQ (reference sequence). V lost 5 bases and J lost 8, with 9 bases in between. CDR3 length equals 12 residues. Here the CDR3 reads CASSPRQGELFF. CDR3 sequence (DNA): TGTGCCAGCAGCCCACGACAGGGGGAGCTGTTTTTT.

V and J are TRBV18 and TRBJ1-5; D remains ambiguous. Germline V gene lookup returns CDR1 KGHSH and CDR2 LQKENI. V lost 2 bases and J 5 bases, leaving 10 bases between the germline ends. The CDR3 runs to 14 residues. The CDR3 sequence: CASSPVQEDQPQHF. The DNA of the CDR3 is TGTGCCAGCTCACCAGTCCAGGAGGATCAGCCCCAGCATTTT.